This TCR beta chain was identified in a study of T cell responses to AZD1222 COVID-19 vaccine (dated by TCRdb to the early 2020s). Context from the whole study: AZD1222 recipients whose second dose came at about 4 weeks and those whose second dose came at about 12 weeks were combined into one group, since spike-specific TCR depth and breadth did not differ between the two schedules. Trial participants were enrolled by age into 18-55, 56-69 and 70-plus year subgroups, with about 150, 28 and 57 TCR-sequenced participants respectively. A total of approximately 240 trial participants underwent TCR sequencing, of whom around 200 received two doses of AZD1222 and about 26 received two doses of the MenACWY control vaccine.

The CDR3 regions of human TCRbeta chains were analyzed by immunosequencing. The original methods were these. TCRs in the repertoires were compared against a reference library of SARS-CoV-2-specific TCRs that had been generated with the MIRA antigen-specificity platform. Breadth was defined as the fraction of unique TCRs that were SARS-CoV-2-associated, and depth was defined as the fraction of total T cells that were SARS-CoV-2-associated. Using the MIRA data, each spike-specific TCR was mapped to the spike region that the TCR reacts to and placed in a CD4 or CD8 class. Log10-transformed breadth and depth values were compared by one-way ANOVA with Sidak's multiple comparisons tests. TCRdb retrieved this table from immuneACCESS and kept in-frame rearrangements only. Not all clones are present; in checked studies, unresolved V genes account for under half, and no reason is known for the remainder. V and J calls and clone size are as listed in that table; D and trimming were resolved from the DNA. This sample holds about 100,000 clones; just over 85% were observed only once. The leading ten clones occupy roughly 1.4% of the sample.

With respect to this clone: Its specific antigen is unknown. No quality values exist for individual bases; no much larger clone is one base distant.

The time point label of this sample denotes: baseline before first vaccination. Samples from vaccinated people were obtained from the UK trials COV001 and COV002, which included a single-blind randomized controlled phase 2/3 trial of AZD1222 (ChAdOx1 nCoV-19) in healthy adults. Trial participant PBMC samples were collected at day 0 and day 28 after the second dose for TCRbeta chain sequencing. Findings and caveats that apply to the study as a whole: Conclusions about previously exposed vaccinees were limited because only six AZD1222 recipients were SARS-CoV-2 seropositive at baseline. Because no day 14 peak-response samples were available, the repertoires could be characterized only after the peak T cell response. In the small 56-69-year group, the increase in depth fell short of significance, most likely because of low power. A significant rise in spike-specific TCR breadth and depth was observed after two AZD1222 doses relative to day 0 and relative to MenACWY recipients. Reportedly, close to half of the unique spike-specific TCRs recognized epitopes lying outside the regions that are mutated in the B.1.351 and B.1.1.7 variants. Vaccine-associated CD4 TCRs spanned the whole spike protein, with dominant responses in regions 160-218 and 743-854. Most participants were white British and females outnumbered males, and the authors suggested that clonal diversity may have been underestimated.

V is reduced by 0 bases and J by 5 bases, leaving a spacing of 6 bases between them. The germline V gene (reference sequence) gives CDR1 as MNHEY and CDR2 as SMNVEV. The CDR3 has 13 amino acids, counting the end cysteine and phenylalanine. The DNA shown is the 39-base CDR3, in frame from base 1. The sample consisted of peripheral blood, taken on day 0 of AZD1222 vaccination. This chain joins TRBV27 to TRBJ2-3; the D segment might be TRBD1 or TRBD2, since each matches 5 bases. This TCR was recovered from an adult in good health. The sequence in DNA is TGTGCCAGCAGTTTATCGAGGGGAGATACGCAGTATTTT. It encodes CASSLSRGDTQYF.